This TCR beta chain was documented in a study of shared clonotypes between healthy human individuals. Study-wide findings and caveats: When compared with the clonotypes that were shared by all four sorted-subset donors, the non-shared clonotypes turned out to have lower generation probabilities.

The naive CD8 fraction comprised CD45RO-negative cells positively selected for CCR7 and excluded terminally differentiated effector memory CD45RA+ cells. Each PCR replicate from the sorted subsets contained about 180 ng DNA, which is tens of thousands of T cell genomes. The table came from immunoSEQ multiplex PCR; TCRdb's copy has only in-frame clones and leaves some out. The table lists some 2,100,000 clones, roughly 91% of them singletons. This clone was seen a few times. Its specificity is unknown. The CDR3 is 15 residues long. Trimming removed 1 base at V and 3 bases at J, with 9 bases between. CDR1 and CDR2 from the germline V gene are MNHEY and SMNVEV (reference sequence).

This receptor was identified in a man between 18 and 29 years old in good health. Some clones in this sample may be carry-over from other donors' samples. The sample comprised naive CD8+ T cells from PBMCs. The chain employs TRBV27 and TRBJ1-4; possibly TRBD1 for D (6 bases). The CDR3 DNA reads TGTGCCAGCAGTTTATGGGCAGGGGCTAATGAAAAACTGTTTTTT. Its protein is CASSLWAGANEKLFF.